One and the same sample provided the 29 T cell receptor beta chains below, sequenced in a study of blood T cell repertoires in COVID-19. TCRdb keeps only in-frame clones here, not all; method: immunoSEQ multiplex PCR. The repertoire has about 180,000 clones, roughly 89% of them found once; the top ten carry approximately 2.5%. The sequenced sample was PBMCs or T cells enriched from blood (not recorded which). Receptor source: a middle-aged woman with acute COVID-19.

The V call is TRBV4-1, the J call TRBJ2-7; D is uncertain. The V end lost 3 bases, the J end lost 6 bases, and 12 bases lay between the germline ends. The germline gives CDR1 MGHRA, CDR2 YSYEKL. The CDR3 is made up of 13 amino acids. This CDR3 is CASSHDMAGEQYF. The CDR3 DNA reads TGCGCCAGCAGCCATGACATGGCTGGCGAGCAGTACTTC.

The V gene is TRBV2, the J gene TRBJ1-1; 8 bases agree with TRBD1. V trimming: 6 bases; J trimming: 3 bases; junction bases outside the gene matches: 6. The length of the CDR3 is 14 residues. Per germline, CDR1 SNHLY and CDR2 FYNNEI. The CDR3 loop reads CASSPRQGYTEAFF. DNA for the CDR3: TGTGCCAGCAGCCCTAGACAGGGGTACACTGAAGCTTTCTTT.

The rearrangement links TRBV7-9 to TRBJ1-3; perhaps TRBD1 as D (5 bases). Germline V lookup: CDR1 SEHNR, CDR2 FQNEAQ (reference sequence). Trimming left V 6 bases short and J 8 bases short, with 17 bases between. This CDR3 region has 14 residues. The CDR3 DNA is TGTGCCAGCAGTCGAACGCAGGGTGGCGACACCATATATTTT. Amino acid sequence: CASSRTQGGDTIYF.

This chain connects TRBV10-3 to TRBJ2-1, with 8 bases that match TRBD2. The junction had 5 bases not matched to a gene; V was cut back by 4 bases and J by 6 bases. The CDR3 spans 14 residues. In germline, CDR1 is ENHRY, CDR2 SYGVKD. CDR3 DNA: TGTGCCATCAGTGTCGGGGCGGGGGGCAATGAGCAGTTCTTC. It translates to CAISVGAGGNEQFF.

The chain combines TRBV30 with TRBJ1-2; tentative D call: TRBD1 (6 bases). From germline, CDR1 is GTSNPN and CDR2 SVGIG (reference sequence). The CDR3 has 14 amino acids. The V gene lost 1 base and the J gene lost 1 base, with 10 bases spanning the gap. The CDR3 loop reads CAWSDPQGNYGYTF. The CDR3 nucleotides read TGTGCCTGGAGTGACCCACAGGGTAACTATGGCTACACCTTC.

The chain is built from TRBV10-3 and TRBJ2-3, with 10 nucleotides matching TRBD2. The CDR3 loop spans 15 amino acids. CDR1 and CDR2 (germline): ENHRY, SYGVKD. The J segment lost 4 bases and the V segment lost 2 bases, leaving 3 bases of the junction unmatched. CDR3 bases: TGTGCCATCAGTGAGGGGACTAGCGTCCCAGATACGCAGTATTTT. Amino acids: CAISEGTSVPDTQYF.

V and J are TRBV12-3 or TRBV12-4 and TRBJ1-1; D may be TRBD1 (5 bases). This CDR3 region has 13 residues. Trimming took 3 bases from V and 6 from J, leaving 11 bases between them. In DNA, the CDR3 is TGTGCCAGCAGTTTTTCTAGGGGCGCTGAAGCTTTCTTT. Translation: CASSFSRGAEAFF.

The CDR3: CASSQGFLAGYETQYF. The CDR3 DNA reads TGTGCCAGCAGCCAAGGGTTTCTAGCGGGGTACGAGACCCAGTACTTC. This chain joins TRBV3-1 (or the pseudogene TRBV3-2) and TRBJ2-5, with 9 bases fitting TRBD2. Germline CDR1 reads LGHDT; CDR2 reads YNNKEL (reference sequence). J lost 5 bases, V lost 1 base, and 8 bases had no gene match. CDR3 length: 16 amino acids.

The V and J genes are TRBV12-3 or TRBV12-4 and TRBJ2-1, with TRBD1 as a possible D gene (5 bases). Trimming removed 6 bases from V and 3 bases from J, with 9 bases in between. The CDR3 has 13 amino acids. The CDR3, as DNA: TGTGCCAGCAGGCCCCAGGGCTACAATGAGCAGTTCTTC. Translated, it gives CASRPQGYNEQFF.

The chain couples TRBV4-1 to TRBJ1-2; 9 nucleotides align to TRBD1. This CDR3 is 16 amino acids long. V shed 0 bases and J 3 bases; nucleotides not matched to a gene: 5. CDR1 and CDR2 (germline): MGHRA, YSYEKL. Here the CDR3 reads CASSQENRGRDYGYTF. Here the CDR3 DNA reads TGCGCCAGCAGCCAAGAAAACAGGGGGCGCGACTATGGCTACACCTTC.

This clone has only one observation. This rearrangement joins TRBV9 to TRBJ1-2; 7 positions agree with TRBD1. The CDR3 is 14 residues long. V shed 0 bases, J shed 5 bases, and the junction held 4 bases outside the gene matches. The V gene's germline CDR1 is SGDLS and CDR2 YYNGEE. CDR3 bases: TGTGCCAGCAGCGTAGTGGGACAGCCTTATGGCTACACCTTC. As protein: CASSVVGQPYGYTF.

This chain joins TRBV6-5 and TRBJ1-2, with D perhaps TRBD1 (6 bases). The CDR3 is 13 amino acids. Trimming cost V 8 bases and J 2 bases, with 12 bases left between them. Per germline, CDR1 MNHEY and CDR2 SVGAGI. The CDR3 nucleotides are TGTGCCAGCCAACCTAGGGGGAACTATGGCTACACCTTC. Protein: CASQPRGNYGYTF.

The rearrangement uses TRBV3-1 (or the pseudogene TRBV3-2) and TRBJ1-4, with TRBD1 matching 7 bases. After removal of 5 bases from V and 8 bases from J, the junction contained 2 bases not matched to a gene. The CDR3 totals 12 residues. Germline CDR1 LGHDT, CDR2 YNNKEL (reference sequence). CDR3 residues: CASSETGEKLFF. In DNA form, the CDR3 reads TGTGCCAGCAGCGAGACAGGGGAAAAACTGTTTTTT.

The gene calls are TRBV2 and TRBJ1-1; 8 positions agree with TRBD1. From germline, CDR1 is SNHLY and CDR2 FYNNEI. The length of the CDR3 is 14 residues. V was pared by 8 bases and J by 0 bases, with 5 bases of the junction left unmatched. The CDR3 coding sequence is TGTGCCAGCGTCCGACAGGGGATGAACACTGAAGCTTTCTTT. Encoded protein: CASVRQGMNTEAFF.

The chain carries TRBV2 and TRBJ1-4, with TRBD1 as a possible D gene (6 bases). This CDR3 comprises 13 residues. Germline V gene lookup returns CDR1 SNHLY and CDR2 FYNNEI. Trimming shortened V by 8 bases and J by 4 bases, and 11 bases separated the two germline ends. The CDR3 DNA sequence: TGTGCCAGCGAGGGACACTTTAATGAAAAACTGTTTTTT. Encoded protein: CASEGHFNEKLFF.

The chain has TRBV7-6 and TRBJ2-7; 12 bases agree with TRBD2. This CDR3 is 16 amino acids long. Germline V gene sequence: CDR1 SGHVS, CDR2 FNYEAQ. V shed 3 bases and J 5 bases; nucleotides not matched to a gene: 8. This chain's CDR3 is CASSFYRTSGVNEQYF. The CDR3 region has the DNA TGTGCCAGCAGCTTCTATCGGACTAGCGGGGTCAACGAGCAGTACTTC.

The chain links TRBV27 to TRBJ2-7; 9 bases align to TRBD2. Germline assignment: CDR1 MNHEY and CDR2 SMNVEV (reference sequence). The CDR3 has 15 residues. J gave up 7 bases and V 2 bases, and 9 bases lay outside the gene matches. This chain's CDR3 is CASSLQSGGLFEQYF. DNA for the CDR3: TGTGCCAGCAGTTTACAGAGCGGGGGGCTCTTTGAGCAGTACTTC.

The chain employs TRBV5-1 and TRBJ2-5, with no clear D. The CDR3 is 14 amino acids. Germline V CDR1 and CDR2: SGHRS, YFSETQ. With 0 bases removed from V and 5 bases from J, the gap between germline ends came to 11 bases. The CDR3 reads CASSLVGSTETQYF. The CDR3 DNA follows: TGCGCCAGCAGCTTGGTGGGCAGCACGGAGACCCAGTACTTC.

The V gene is TRBV6-5, the J gene TRBJ1-5, with 8 bases aligning to TRBD1. The CDR3 spans 16 residues. V lost 4 bases to trimming and J lost 3 bases; unmatched junction nucleotides: 8. Germline-derived CDR1 and CDR2 are MNHEY and SVGAGI. The CDR3 sequence: CASSFPGQAFNQPQHF. The CDR3 DNA reads TGTGCCAGCAGTTTTCCGGGACAGGCCTTCAATCAGCCCCAGCATTTT.

The CDR3 sequence: CSARTGAGNEQFF. Written as DNA, the CDR3 is TGCAGCGCTCGGACAGGGGCGGGCAATGAGCAGTTCTTC. This chain connects TRBV29-1 to TRBJ2-1, with 9 nucleotides matching TRBD1. The CDR3 length is 13 residues. Trimming cost V 7 bases and J 6 bases; bases outside gene matches: 7. The germline CDR1 and CDR2 sequences are SQVTM and ANQGSEA.

The CDR3 nucleotides read TGTGCCAGCAGGCCCGGGGGAGGGGGTCAGCCCCAGCATTTT. This gives the protein CASRPGGGGQPQHF. The rearrangement uses TRBV27 and TRBJ1-5; D might be TRBD1 (6 bases). V was shortened by 6 bases and J by 6 bases, with 15 bases between the two germline ends. The CDR3 consists of 14 residues. Germline V gives CDR1 MNHEY, CDR2 SMNVEV (reference sequence).

CDR3 bases: TGCAGCGTTGAGTATTACCAGGGGCTGGGTGACTATGGCTACACCTTC. Translated: CSVEYYQGLGDYGYTF. The J gene is TRBJ1-2, the V gene TRBV29-1; tentatively, D is TRBD1 (6 bases). The CDR3 loop spans 16 amino acids. Germline CDR1 is SQVTM and CDR2 is ANQGSEA. Trimming shortened V by 3 bases and J by 3 bases, and 20 bases separated the two germline ends.

The rearrangement links TRBV4-2 to TRBJ2-7; TRBD1 agrees at 11 bases. With 4 bases clipped from V and 3 bases from J, the junction kept 5 bases outside the gene matches. The CDR3 consists of 15 residues. Germline CDR1 reads LGHNA; CDR2 reads YNFKEQ. The CDR3 loop is CASSRGQGALYEQYF. CDR3 bases: TGTGCCAGCAGCCGAGGACAGGGGGCGCTCTACGAGCAGTACTTC.

CDR3 nucleotide sequence: TGTGCCAGCAGTTTACTTGGACAGGGAACTAATGAAAAACTGTTTTTT. The encoded protein is CASSLLGQGTNEKLFF. The V and J genes are TRBV27 and TRBJ1-4, with 8 nucleotides matching TRBD1. Looked up from germline, CDR1 is MNHEY and CDR2 is SMNVEV (reference sequence). J lost 1 base, V lost 2 bases, and 3 bases had no gene match. This CDR3 is 16 amino acids long.

V and J are TRBV19 and TRBJ2-7; 8 bases map to TRBD2. V gave up 2 bases and J gave up 3 bases; unmatched junction bases: 3. This CDR3 region has 14 residues. Germline-derived CDR1 and CDR2 are LNHDA and SQIVND (reference sequence). The CDR3 loop is CASSISGGDYEQYF. The CDR3, as DNA: TGTGCCAGTAGTATATCCGGGGGGGACTACGAGCAGTACTTC.

The chain employs TRBV5-4 and TRBJ2-3, with 12 nucleotides matching TRBD2. J was trimmed by 0 bases and V by 4 bases; bases with no gene match: 6. Germline CDR1 reads SGHNT; CDR2 reads YYREEE (reference sequence). The CDR3 is made up of 17 amino acids. In DNA, the CDR3 is TGTGCCAGCAGCCCTAGGACTAGCGGGACTAGCACAGATACGCAGTATTTT. It encodes CASSPRTSGTSTDTQYF.

J is TRBJ2-1 and V is TRBV7-9; 13 bases are shared with TRBD2. This CDR3 spans 16 amino acids. The V gene end was trimmed by 5 bases and the J gene end by 5 bases; junction bases not matched to a gene: 6. The V gene's germline CDR1 is SEHNR and CDR2 FQNEAQ (reference sequence). CDR3: CASSLKGLAGHNEQFF. Here the CDR3 DNA reads TGTGCCAGCAGCCTAAAGGGACTAGCGGGGCACAATGAGCAGTTCTTC.

This clone was found once. The chain employs TRBV27 and TRBJ1-1, with D possibly matching TRBD1 (5 bases). The germline V gene encodes CDR1 MNHEY and CDR2 SMNVEV (reference sequence). The CDR3 runs to 15 residues. V gave up 2 bases and J gave up 5 bases, with 15 bases separating them. CDR3 bases: TGTGCCAGCAGTTTAAGGGGCCAGAGGTTGACTGAAGCTTTCTTT. This encodes CASSLRGQRLTEAFF.

The chain joins TRBV29-1 to TRBJ2-2; TRBD1 might be the D (5 bases). CDR1 is SQVTM and CDR2 is ANQGSEA in the germline V gene. CDR3 size: 14 residues. V was clipped by 1 base and J by 2 bases, with 8 bases between them. In DNA form, the CDR3 reads TGCAGCGTTGAAGGGGGCGGTAACACCGGGGAGCTGTTTTTT. Amino acid sequence: CSVEGGGNTGELFF.